The 27 T cell receptor beta chains given below trace back to one sample, sequenced in a study of early T cells in non-severe SARS-CoV-2 infection. TCRdb itself ran the 5' RACE reads through MiXCR, one entry per CDR3 protein. The sample yields about 110,000 distinct CDR3 sequences, around 10% seen once. The sample taken for sequencing was whole blood. These receptors all stem from an adult who was a healthcare worker with PCR-confirmed SARS-CoV-2 infection or an uninfected control (not recorded which).

The chain joins TRBV28 to TRBJ2-7, with a tentative D call TRBD1 (5 bases). The germline gives CDR1 MDHEN, CDR2 SYDVKM. This CDR3 is built from 15 residues. The V end lost 7 bases, the J end lost 0 bases, and 16 bases lay between the germline ends. The chain's CDR3 is CASTEGADSSYEQYF. Written as DNA, the CDR3 is TGTGCCAGCACCGAAGGGGCTGACAGCTCCTACGAGCAGTACTTC. The whole variable domain, filled in from reference TRBV28 and TRBJ2-7, reads DVKVTQSSRYLVKRTGEKVFLECVQDMDHENMFWYRQDPGLGLRLIYFSYDVKMKEKGDIPEGYSVSREKKERFSLILESASTNQTSMYLCASTEGADSSYEQYFGPGTRLTVT.

The J gene is TRBJ2-3, the V gene TRBV7-3; TRBD2 matches at 10 bases. This CDR3 has 14 residues. Germline CDR1 SGHTA, CDR2 FQGTGA. Trimming removed 5 bases from V and 3 bases from J; junction bases left unmatched: 2. The CDR3 nucleotides are TGTGCCAGCAGCAAGACTAGCGGGACAGATACGCAGTATTTT. Translation gives CASSKTSGTDTQYF. Variable domain in full (rest from reference TRBV7-3 and TRBJ2-3): GAGVSQTPSNKVTEKGKYVELRCDPISGHTALYWYRQSLGQGPEFLIYFQGTGAADDSGLPNDRFFAVRPEGSVSTLKIQRTERGDSAVYLCASSKTSGTDTQYFGPGTRLTVL.

The sample holds many counts of this clonotype. V usage is TRBV20-1 and J usage is TRBJ2-7, with D possibly matching TRBD2 (6 bases). Germline V CDR1 and CDR2: DFQATT, SNEGSKA (reference sequence). CDR3 length: 14 residues. The V and J ends lost 6 bases and 1 base respectively, with 16 bases between them. CDR3 residues: CSALSLAFSYEQYF. CDR3 sequence (DNA): TGCAGTGCACTCTCACTAGCCTTTTCCTACGAGCAGTACTTC.

The sample holds many counts of this clonotype. The CDR3 nucleotides are TGTGCCAGTAGTAGGGGGCCGGACAGGTCGAGGGCTGAAGCTTTCTTT. It codes for CASSRGPDRSRAEAFF. This chain connects TRBV19 to TRBJ1-1, with TRBD1 matching over 7 bases. V was pared by 4 bases and J by 6 bases, with 14 bases of the junction left unmatched. The CDR3 has 16 amino acids. Germline CDR1 is LNHDA and CDR2 is SQIVND (reference sequence).

This clonotype was seen a handful of times. The chain couples TRBV19 to TRBJ1-1; 7 bases agree with TRBD1. Germline V gene data show CDR1 as LNHDA and CDR2 as SQIVND (reference sequence). The V gene end was trimmed by 5 bases and the J gene end by 3 bases; junction bases not matched to a gene: 9. There are 15 residues in the CDR3. The CDR3 DNA sequence: TGTGCCAGTAGTGCCCAGGGGGGGCGTGACACTGAAGCTTTCTTT. It is translated as CASSAQGGRDTEAFF.

In its sample, this clonotype was seen many times. The chain recombines TRBV5-1 with TRBJ2-5; tentative D call: TRBD2 (5 bases). V dropped 3 bases and J dropped 5 bases, with 17 bases sitting between them. The CDR3 is 15 amino acids. CDR1 SGHRS and CDR2 YFSETQ come from the germline V gene. The CDR3 reads CASSWRSGMEETQYF. In DNA, the CDR3 is TGCGCCAGCAGCTGGAGGTCGGGGATGGAGGAGACCCAGTACTTC.

This clonotype has ten or more counts. The gene calls are TRBV5-6 and TRBJ2-7, with D perhaps matching TRBD1 (6 bases). This CDR3 contains 12 residues. V was shortened by 5 bases and J by 3 bases, with 9 bases between the two germline ends. In germline, CDR1 is SGHDT, CDR2 YYEEEE. DNA for the CDR3: TGTGCCAGCAGTACGGACAGCTACGAGCAGTACTTC. As protein: CASSTDSYEQYF.

The gene calls are TRBV20-1 and TRBJ2-1; 7 positions match TRBD2. Per the germline V gene, CDR1 is DFQATT and CDR2 is SNEGSKA (reference sequence). This CDR3 contains 14 residues. Unmatched junction bases numbered 10, after V lost 4 bases and J lost 7 bases. The CDR3 bases are TGCAGTGCTAAGGCGGGCGGGAGAGGGAATGAGCAGTTCTTC. This encodes CSAKAGGRGNEQFF.

Ten or more counts support this clonotype. The V gene is TRBV7-2, the J gene TRBJ2-7; 7 bases line up with TRBD2. The length of the CDR3 is 15 residues. V dropped 5 bases and J dropped 6; count of bases not matched to a gene: 13. Germline CDR1 SGHTA, CDR2 FQGNSA. This CDR3 reads CASSAQPGGDSEQYF. The CDR3 bases are TGTGCCAGCAGCGCCCAGCCTGGGGGGGATAGCGAGCAGTACTTC.

This clonotype was seen more than once but under ten times. The V gene is TRBV30, the J gene TRBJ2-1, with no clear D. This CDR3 has 11 amino acids. The ends were cut back, 4 bases at V and 4 bases at J, with 5 bases in the middle. Germline V CDR1 and CDR2: GTSNPN, SVGIG (reference sequence). CDR3 DNA: TGTGCCTGGACCAAATACAATGAGCAGTTCTTC. Translation: CAWTKYNEQFF. Variable domain in full (rest from reference TRBV30 and TRBJ2-1): SQTIHQWPATLVQPVGSPLSLECTVEGTSNPNLYWYRQAAGRGLQLLFYSVGIGQISSEVPQNLSASRPQDRQFILSSKKLLLSDSGFYLCAWTKYNEQFFGPGTRLTVL.

This clonotype has ten or more counts. The chain joins TRBV20-1 to TRBJ2-7; 7 bases match TRBD1. The CDR3 has 12 residues. Germline CDR1 is DFQATT and CDR2 is SNEGSKA (reference sequence). The ends lost 5 bases at V and 4 bases at J; junction bases unmatched: 5. The CDR3 DNA is TGCAGTGCTCACACACAGGGGTACGAGCAGTACTTC. Its translation: CSAHTQGYEQYF.

V gene TRBV29-1 combines with J gene TRBJ1-3; 9 nucleotides agree with TRBD1. This CDR3 spans 15 amino acids. Germline CDR1 is SQVTM and CDR2 is ANQGSEA. The junction had 8 bases not matched to a gene; V was cut back by 3 bases and J by 5 bases. The CDR3 sequence is CSVEGDRVGRNTIYF. The CDR3 DNA reads TGCAGCGTTGAGGGGGACAGGGTGGGGAGAAACACCATATATTTT.

This clonotype came up many times. The chain employs TRBV10-2 and TRBJ1-5; TRBD1 is a possible D gene (5 bases). This CDR3 has 15 residues. Germline V lookup: CDR1 WSHSY, CDR2 SAAADI. V shed 0 bases and J shed 6 bases, with 12 bases lying between them. CDR3 protein: CASSESNPGPQPQHF. For the CDR3, the DNA is TGCGCCAGCAGTGAGTCGAATCCAGGGCCTCAGCCCCAGCATTTT.

This clonotype was seen only once. A much larger clone lies a single base off, so this may be a read error. The conserved closing phenylalanine or tryptophan is absent in this CDR3, likely reflecting a read error. The V and J genes are TRBV3-1 and TRBJ1-1, with TRBD1 as a possible D gene (6 bases). CDR3 length: 12 residues. Trimming cost V 6 bases and J 11 bases, with 16 bases left between them. The germline V gene has CDR1 LGHDT and CDR2 YNNKEL (reference sequence). The CDR3 reads CASSAGTRLAFL. The CDR3 bases are TGTGCCAGCAGTGCCGGGACACGCCTCGCTTTCTTA.

The chain has TRBV11-2 and TRBJ1-3, with D possibly matching TRBD1 (5 bases). The CDR3 sequence is 18 residues long. V dropped 0 bases and J dropped 0 bases, with 15 bases sitting between them. The germline V gene encodes CDR1 SGHAT and CDR2 FQNNGV. For the CDR3, the DNA is TGTGCCAGCAGCTTAGAGCCCGAGAGGGGATACTCTGGAAACACCATATATTTT. Translating it yields CASSLEPERGYSGNTIYF.

This chain joins TRBV9 and TRBJ1-4, with D possibly TRBD1 on 5 matching bases. Germline assignment: CDR1 SGDLS and CDR2 YYNGEE. The CDR3 is 15 residues long. V lost 4 bases and J 8 bases, leaving 18 bases between the germline ends. DNA for the CDR3: TGTGCCAGCAGCTTAGGGGCTAACCCGCGGGAAAAACTGTTTTTT. This sequence encodes CASSLGANPREKLFF.

This clonotype was observed a handful of times. The chain combines TRBV5-1 with TRBJ2-3, with D possibly TRBD1 on 5 matching bases. From germline, CDR1 is SGHRS and CDR2 YFSETQ. Trimming cost V 0 bases and J 2 bases, with 13 bases left between them. The CDR3 has 16 residues. The CDR3 protein is CASSLGAGQYTDTQYF. Here the CDR3 DNA reads TGCGCCAGCAGCTTGGGGGCCGGACAATACACAGATACGCAGTATTTT. Together with reference TRBV5-1 and TRBJ2-3, the CDR3 gives the full variable domain: KAGVTQTPRYLIKTRGQQVTLSCSPISGHRSVSWYQQTPGQGLQFLFEYFSETQRNKGNFPGRFSGRQFSNSRSEMNVSTLELGDSALYLCASSLGAGQYTDTQYFGPGTRLTVL.

This clonotype has more than one count but fewer than ten. The V and J genes are TRBV9 and TRBJ2-7; TRBD1 or TRBD2 may be the D gene (5 bases each). V was shortened by 3 bases and J by 0 bases, with 13 bases between the two germline ends. The CDR3 runs to 15 residues. The V gene's germline CDR1 is SGDLS and CDR2 YYNGEE. The CDR3 loop reads CASSARDGSSYEQYF. The CDR3, as DNA: TGTGCCAGCAGCGCCCGGGACGGAAGCTCCTACGAGCAGTACTTC.

The J gene is TRBJ2-5, the V gene TRBV5-4, with D perhaps matching TRBD2 (5 bases). V lost 4 bases and J 2 bases, leaving 9 bases between the germline ends. This CDR3 has 13 amino acids. The germline V gene encodes CDR1 SGHNT and CDR2 YYREEE (reference sequence). Here the CDR3 reads CASSRTVQETQYF. In DNA, the CDR3 is TGTGCCAGCAGCCGGACTGTGCAAGAGACCCAGTACTTC.

This clonotype was counted ten times or more. V usage is TRBV2 and J usage is TRBJ2-1; D is ambiguous. Germline V lookup: CDR1 SNHLY, CDR2 FYNNEI. V was clipped by 10 bases and J by 3 bases, with 13 bases between them. This CDR3 contains 13 residues. CDR3 region: CATSDPSYNEQFF. Here the CDR3 DNA reads TGTGCCACTTCGGACCCCAGCTACAATGAGCAGTTCTTC.

The chain joins TRBV6-6 to TRBJ1-1; D ambiguous. Looked up from germline, CDR1 is MNHNY and CDR2 is SVGAGI (reference sequence). Between the trimmed V and J ends, which lost 6 bases and 8 bases, there was a span of 16 bases. The CDR3 has 13 amino acids. The CDR3 bases are TGTGCCAGCAGCCCCCTTACCGCAGCCGAAGCTTTCTTT. Encoded protein: CASSPLTAAEAFF.

V gene TRBV11-3 combines with J gene TRBJ1-6, with 7 bases aligning to TRBD1. The CDR3 is 16 amino acids. Germline V CDR1 and CDR2: SGHNT, YENEEA. With V trimmed by 5 bases and J by 5 bases, 9 bases remained unmatched. Written as DNA, the CDR3 is TGTGCCAGCAGCCCCTACAGGGGATTGAATAATTCACCCCTCCACTTT. It yields the protein CASSPYRGLNNSPLHF.

V is TRBV11-1 and J is TRBJ2-1, with TRBD1 identical over 9 bases. The CDR3 totals 15 residues. Unmatched junction bases numbered 8, after V lost 6 bases and J lost 5 bases. CDR1 is SGHAT and CDR2 is FQDESV in the germline V gene (reference sequence). The CDR3 protein is CASSSPGQGHNEQFF. Here the CDR3 DNA reads TGTGCCAGCAGTTCGCCGGGACAGGGCCACAATGAGCAGTTCTTC.

This clonotype was counted many times. The genes are TRBV29-1 and TRBJ2-5, with D unclear. Germline V gene lookup returns CDR1 SQVTM and CDR2 ANQGSEA. V was pared by 7 bases and J by 5 bases, with 11 bases between. This CDR3 has 11 residues. The CDR3: CSALVGETQYF. DNA for the CDR3: TGCAGCGCATTAGTCGGGGAGACCCAGTACTTC.

This clonotype has at least ten counts. The rearrangement uses TRBV20-1 and TRBJ2-4; D tentatively reads TRBD1 or TRBD2 (7 bases each). The CDR3 has 15 residues. V was clipped by 3 bases and J by 0 bases, with 12 bases between them. Germline CDR1 reads DFQATT; CDR2 reads SNEGSKA (reference sequence). CDR3 loop: CSASQGGLAKNIQYF. In DNA, the CDR3 is TGCAGTGCTAGCCAGGGGGGGCTAGCCAAAAACATTCAGTACTTC.

There are many counts of this clonotype. The rearrangement links TRBV19 to TRBJ1-5; 9 bases are a match to TRBD1. The CDR3 is 14 amino acids. V lost 3 bases and J lost 4; bases outside the gene matches: 1. Looked up from germline, CDR1 is LNHDA and CDR2 is SQIVND (reference sequence). CDR3 loop: CASSMDRGNQPQHF. In DNA form, the CDR3 reads TGTGCCAGTAGTATGGACAGGGGAAATCAGCCCCAGCATTTT. The full variable domain, its missing parts supplied by reference TRBV19 and TRBJ1-5, is DGGITQSPKYLFRKEGQNVTLSCEQNLNHDAMYWYRQDPGQGLRLIYYSQIVNDFQKGDIAEGYSVSREKKESFPLTVTSAQKNPTAFYLCASSMDRGNQPQHFGDGTRLSIL.

Many counts were recorded for this clonotype. The chain recombines TRBV6-2 or TRBV6-3 with TRBJ1-2; TRBD1 might be the D (5 bases). This CDR3 contains 16 residues. CDR1 MNHEY and CDR2 SVGEGT come from the germline V gene. The V end was cut by 0 bases, the J end by 0 bases, with 11 bases between. The CDR3 sequence: CASSYSAGEANYGYTF. CDR3 coding DNA: TGTGCCAGCAGTTACTCAGCGGGGGAAGCTAACTATGGCTACACCTTC.